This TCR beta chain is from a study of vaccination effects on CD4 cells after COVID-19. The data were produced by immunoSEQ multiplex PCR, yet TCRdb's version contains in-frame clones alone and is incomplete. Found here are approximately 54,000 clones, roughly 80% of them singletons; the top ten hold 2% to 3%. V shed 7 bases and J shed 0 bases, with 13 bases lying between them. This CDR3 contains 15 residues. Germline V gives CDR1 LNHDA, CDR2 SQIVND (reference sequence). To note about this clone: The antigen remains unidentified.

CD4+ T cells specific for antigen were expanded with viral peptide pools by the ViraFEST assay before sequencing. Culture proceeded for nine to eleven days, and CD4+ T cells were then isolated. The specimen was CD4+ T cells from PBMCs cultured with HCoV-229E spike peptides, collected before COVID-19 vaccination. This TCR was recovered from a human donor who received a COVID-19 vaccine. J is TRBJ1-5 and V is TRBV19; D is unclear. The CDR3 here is CASKGWEYSNQPQHF. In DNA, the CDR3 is TGTGCCAGTAAGGGCTGGGAATATAGCAATCAGCCCCAGCATTTT.